This T cell receptor beta chain was recovered during a study of blood T cell repertoires in COVID-19. Study summary: COVID-19 samples collected from the United States, Italy and Spain covered acute and convalescent phases. Sources were T cells, B-cell-depleted T cells, or PBMCs; the material itself was cDNA or gDNA.

The length of the CDR3 is 14 residues. Germline values: CDR1 SQVTM, CDR2 ANQGSEA. V was pared by 1 base and J by 5 bases, with 11 bases between. Source study methods: Reference gene primer amplification gave nucleated cell count estimates. Only in-frame clones appear in the TCRdb table, and some are missing; sequencing was by immunoSEQ multiplex PCR. That table supplies the V and J calls and clone size; D and trimming were determined from the DNA. This table holds 88,000 or so clones, less than 90% found once. The sequence derives from a man aged 60 to 75 with acute or convalescent COVID-19. The sequenced material came from peripheral blood. This chain joins TRBV29-1 and TRBJ1-4; D uncertain. CDR3 amino acids: CSVEVAGGNEKLFF. The CDR3 DNA is TGCAGCGTTGAAGTAGCCGGTGGGAATGAAAAACTGTTTTTT.